One and the same sample provided the 17 T cell receptor beta chains below, sequenced in a study of blood T cells in healthy people across ages. The second PCR ran roughly 7 to 11 cycles with a sample-barcoded 5' primer and J-beta primers. TCRdb recomputed calls from the 5' RACE reads with MiXCR, one row per CDR3 protein. This table has approximately 730,000 distinct CDR3 sequences, approximately 43% appearing once. The source material was blood. The receptor source for this set is a woman aged 55-75 years in good health.

This clonotype was detected only a few times. This chain links TRBV7-9 with TRBJ2-7; 7 positions match TRBD1. Germline V gene sequence: CDR1 SEHNR, CDR2 FQNEAQ (reference sequence). Trimming took 5 bases from V and 3 from J; bases not matched to a gene: 7. The CDR3 has 14 amino acids. CDR3 protein: CASSIPGQSYEQYF. The CDR3 coding sequence is TGTGCCAGCAGCATTCCGGGACAGAGCTACGAGCAGTACTTC.

The rearrangement uses TRBV3-1 and TRBJ2-1; no firm D call. CDR1 and CDR2 (germline): LGHDT, YNNKEL (reference sequence). V was pared by 0 bases and J by 12 bases, with 21 bases between. The CDR3 is 16 amino acids. The CDR3 reads CASSQEGFFVSHGQFF. The CDR3 DNA sequence: TGTGCCAGCAGCCAAGAAGGTTTTTTCGTTTCACATGGGCAGTTCTTC.

V is TRBV5-4 and J is TRBJ2-3; 12 bases align to TRBD2. In germline, CDR1 is SGHNT, CDR2 YYREEE (reference sequence). Trimming removed 3 bases from V and 2 bases from J; junction bases left unmatched: 4. The CDR3 loop spans 16 amino acids. The CDR3 bases are TGTGCCAGCAGCTCTAGCGGGAGGGCCGTCACAGATACGCAGTATTTT. It is translated as CASSSSGRAVTDTQYF.

This clonotype was counted a single time. This chain connects TRBV4-1 to TRBJ2-7; possibly TRBD1 or TRBD2 for D (6 bases each). The V gene lost 5 bases and the J gene lost 0 bases, with 11 bases spanning the gap. The V gene's germline CDR1 is MGHRA and CDR2 YSYEKL. This CDR3 has 14 amino acids. The CDR3 nucleotides are TGCGCCAGCAGCATTACGGGGGCCTCCTACGAGCAGTACTTC. It specifies CASSITGASYEQYF.

This rearrangement joins TRBV20-1 to TRBJ1-2; no reliable D call. Germline V gives CDR1 DFQATT, CDR2 SNEGSKA (reference sequence). This CDR3 is 13 amino acids long. Trimming shortened V by 3 bases and J by 7 bases, and 15 bases separated the two germline ends. The CDR3 reads CSASFGPESGYTF. The CDR3 nucleotides read TGCAGTGCTAGTTTCGGCCCGGAGAGTGGCTACACCTTC.

This clonotype has a handful of counts. V is TRBV18 and J is TRBJ2-1; 11 bases are shared with TRBD2. The V gene end was trimmed by 6 bases and the J gene end by 7 bases; junction bases not matched to a gene: 2. Looked up from germline, CDR1 is KGHSH and CDR2 is LQKENI. The CDR3 sequence is 13 residues long. CDR3 protein: CASSASGRNEQFF. The CDR3 DNA sequence: TGTGCCAGCTCGGCTAGCGGGAGGAATGAGCAGTTCTTC.

This clonotype was found a few times. The chain is built from TRBV24-1 and TRBJ2-7; 16 bases fit TRBD2. The CDR3 extends over 16 amino acids. Germline-derived CDR1 and CDR2 are KGHDR and SFDVKD. Trimming removed 4 bases from V and 4 bases from J; junction bases left unmatched: 3. The CDR3 sequence: CATSDPGLAGGYEQYF. The CDR3 bases are TGTGCCACCAGTGACCCGGGACTAGCGGGAGGGTACGAGCAGTACTTC.

The chain employs TRBV2 and TRBJ2-1; D perhaps matches TRBD1 (6 bases). Germline V CDR1 and CDR2: SNHLY, FYNNEI. This CDR3 comprises 13 residues. V was pared by 10 bases and J by 7 bases, with 17 bases between. This chain's CDR3 is CATGTQGLNEQFF. The CDR3 DNA follows: TGTGCCACCGGGACACAGGGCTTAAATGAGCAGTTCTTC.

This clonotype was observed a few times. The J gene is TRBJ1-5, the V gene TRBV4-1, with D possibly TRBD1 on 5 matching bases. Germline V lookup: CDR1 MGHRA, CDR2 YSYEKL. Deletions cut 4 bases from V and 7 bases from J, with 20 bases between. The CDR3 contains 16 residues. The CDR3 is CASSRDRDGGRQPQHF. In DNA, the CDR3 is TGCGCCAGCAGCCGCGACCGGGATGGGGGTAGGCAGCCCCAGCATTTT.

The V call is TRBV4-2, the J call TRBJ2-5, with 9 bases that match TRBD1. Germline trimming cut 3 bases from V and 11 bases from J; bases unmatched to any gene: 7. The CDR3 is 13 residues long. In germline, CDR1 is LGHNA, CDR2 YNFKEQ. CDR3 in amino acids: CASSQGQGREQYF. The CDR3 DNA follows: TGTGCCAGCAGCCAGGGACAGGGAAGAGAGCAGTACTTC.

The rearrangement uses TRBV18 and TRBJ2-1, with TRBD2 matching 11 bases. The CDR3 covers 18 residues. Trimming at V came to 3 bases and at J to 2 bases, leaving 9 bases not matched to a gene. CDR1 is KGHSH, CDR2 LQKENI, per germline. CDR3 nucleotide sequence: TGTGCCAGCTCACCGAAGACTAGCGGGGATAGACCCTACAATGAGCAGTTCTTC. Its protein is CASSPKTSGDRPYNEQFF. Full variable domain (rest looked up from reference TRBV18 and TRBJ2-1): NAGVMQNPRHLVRRRGQEARLRCSPMKGHSHVYWYRQLPEEGLKFMVYLQKENIIDESGMPKERFSAEFPKEGPSILRIQQVVRGDSAAYFCASSPKTSGDRPYNEQFFGPGTRLTVL.

This clonotype came up a few times. The chain has TRBV12-3 or TRBV12-4 and TRBJ2-5; 12 bases align to TRBD2. The V gene end was trimmed by 5 bases and the J gene end by 5 bases; junction bases not matched to a gene: 9. CDR3 length: 16 residues. Written as DNA, the CDR3 is TGTGCCAGCAGTCGGTTGACTAGCGGGGGTAGGGAGACCCAGTACTTC. Translating gives CASSRLTSGGRETQYF.

In its sample, this clonotype was seen a few times. V and J are TRBV21-1 and TRBJ2-7; the D call in the table, TRBD1, was not verified against the DNA. TRBV21-1 is annotated as a pseudogene. The CDR3 covers 14 residues. The CDR3 spells CASRVRDKAYEQYF. CDR3 nucleotide sequence: TGTGCCAGCAGGGTCCGGGACAAAGCCTACGAGCAGTACTTC.

This chain uses TRBV20-1 with TRBJ2-5, with 9 bases aligning to TRBD2. Germline V gene sequence: CDR1 DFQATT, CDR2 SNEGSKA (reference sequence). Losses at the gene ends were 2 bases for V and 5 bases for J; bases not matched to a gene: 6. The CDR3 has 14 amino acids. CDR3 amino acids: CSARFASGMETQYF. The CDR3 DNA sequence: TGCAGTGCTAGATTCGCTAGCGGGATGGAGACCCAGTACTTC.

This clonotype has just a few counts. This sequence joins TRBV18 and TRBJ2-1; D remains unclear. The germline V gene encodes CDR1 KGHSH and CDR2 LQKENI. V was clipped by 6 bases and J by 10 bases, with 13 bases between them. The CDR3 extends over 12 amino acids. The CDR3 region has the DNA TGTGCCAGCTCCCCCCTAGTTGGGGAGCAGTTCTTC. It translates to CASSPLVGEQFF.

In this sample, this clonotype turned up a few times. This chain connects TRBV20-1 to TRBJ2-7; perhaps D is TRBD1 or TRBD2 (5 bases each). Germline CDR1 reads DFQATT; CDR2 reads SNEGSKA (reference sequence). The CDR3 covers 12 residues. Trimming left V 6 bases short and J 5 bases short, with 14 bases between. In DNA form, the CDR3 reads TGCAGTGCCCGCCGTTGGGACCACGAGCAGTACTTC. The encoded protein is CSARRWDHEQYF.

Comments on this clonotype: A read error is possible here, since a much larger clone lies one base away. The V and J genes are TRBV12-3 or TRBV12-4 and TRBJ2-5; 7 bases agree with TRBD1. The end of the DNA fits TRBJ2-7 better, so the J call may be wrong. The length of the CDR3 is 14 residues. The CDR3: CASSLANRGREQYF. CDR3 in DNA: TGTGCCAGCAGTTTAGCGAACAGGGGTCGCGAGCAGTACTTC.